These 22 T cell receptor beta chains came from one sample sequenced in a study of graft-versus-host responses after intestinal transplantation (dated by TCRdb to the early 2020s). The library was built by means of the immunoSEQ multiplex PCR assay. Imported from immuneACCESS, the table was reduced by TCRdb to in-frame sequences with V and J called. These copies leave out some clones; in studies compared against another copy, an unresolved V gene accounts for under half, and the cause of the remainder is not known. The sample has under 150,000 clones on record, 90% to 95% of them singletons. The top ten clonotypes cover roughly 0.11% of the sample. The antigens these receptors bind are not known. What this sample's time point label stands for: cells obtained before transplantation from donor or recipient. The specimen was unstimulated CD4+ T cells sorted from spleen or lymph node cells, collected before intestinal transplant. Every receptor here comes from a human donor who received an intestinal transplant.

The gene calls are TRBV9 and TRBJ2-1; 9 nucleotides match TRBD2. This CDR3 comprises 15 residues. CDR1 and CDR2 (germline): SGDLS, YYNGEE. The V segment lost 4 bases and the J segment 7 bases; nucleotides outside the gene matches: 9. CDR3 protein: CASSLGLARINEQFF. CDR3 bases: TGTGCCAGCAGCCTCGGACTAGCGCGGATTAATGAGCAGTTCTTC.

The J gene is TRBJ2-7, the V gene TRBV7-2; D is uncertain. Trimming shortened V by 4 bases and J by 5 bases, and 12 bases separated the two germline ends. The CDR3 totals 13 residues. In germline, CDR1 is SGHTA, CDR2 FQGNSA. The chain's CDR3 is CASSSRDRDEQYF. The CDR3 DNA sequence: TGTGCCAGCAGCTCTAGAGACCGGGACGAGCAGTACTTC.

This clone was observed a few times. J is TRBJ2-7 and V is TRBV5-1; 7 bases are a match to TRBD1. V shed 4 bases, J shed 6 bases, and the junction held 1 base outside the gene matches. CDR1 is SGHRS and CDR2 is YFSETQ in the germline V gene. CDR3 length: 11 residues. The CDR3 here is CASSPGGEQYF. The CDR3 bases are TGCGCCAGCAGCCCAGGGGGCGAGCAGTACTTC.

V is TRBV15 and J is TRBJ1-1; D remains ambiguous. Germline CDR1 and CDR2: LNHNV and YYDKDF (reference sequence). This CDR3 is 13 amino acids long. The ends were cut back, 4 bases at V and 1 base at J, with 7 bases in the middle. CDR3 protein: CATSNGQNTEAFF. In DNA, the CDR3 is TGTGCCACCAGCAACGGCCAGAACACTGAAGCTTTCTTT.

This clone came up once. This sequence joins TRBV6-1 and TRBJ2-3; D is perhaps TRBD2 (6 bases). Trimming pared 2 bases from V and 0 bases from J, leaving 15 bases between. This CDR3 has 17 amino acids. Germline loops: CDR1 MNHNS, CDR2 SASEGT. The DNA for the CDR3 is TGTGCCAGCAGTGAAATGCTCGGGAGTATGAGCACAGATACGCAGTATTTT. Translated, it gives CASSEMLGSMSTDTQYF.

CDR3 coding DNA: TGTGCCAGCAGACTTGGGACTTCTAGAACCTACGAGCAGTACTTC. Protein: CASRLGTSRTYEQYF. This chain joins TRBV7-8 and TRBJ2-7; D is perhaps TRBD2 (6 bases). Germline V gives CDR1 SGHVS, CDR2 FQNEAQ. Trimming cost V 6 bases and J 2 bases, with 17 bases left between them. The CDR3 sequence is 15 residues long. The full variable domain, completed using reference TRBV7-8 and TRBJ2-7, is GAGVSQSPRYKVAKRGQDVALRCDPISGHVSLFWYQQALGQGPEFLTYFQNEAQLDKSGLPSDRFFAERPEGSVSTLKIQRTQQEDSAVYLCASRLGTSRTYEQYFGPGTRLTVT.

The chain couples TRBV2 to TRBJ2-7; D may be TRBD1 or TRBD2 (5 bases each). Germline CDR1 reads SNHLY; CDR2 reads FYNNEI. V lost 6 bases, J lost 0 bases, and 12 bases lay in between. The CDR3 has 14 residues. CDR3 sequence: CASRPGRSSYEQYF. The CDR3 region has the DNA TGTGCCAGCAGACCGGGACGGAGCTCCTACGAGCAGTACTTC.

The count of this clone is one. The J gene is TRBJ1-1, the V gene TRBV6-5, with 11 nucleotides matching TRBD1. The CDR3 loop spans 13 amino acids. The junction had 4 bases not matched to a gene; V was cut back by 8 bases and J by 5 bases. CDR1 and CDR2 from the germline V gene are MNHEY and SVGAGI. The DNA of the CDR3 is TGTGCCAGCGGACAGGGGGCGAGGACTGAAGCTTTCTTT. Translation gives CASGQGARTEAFF.

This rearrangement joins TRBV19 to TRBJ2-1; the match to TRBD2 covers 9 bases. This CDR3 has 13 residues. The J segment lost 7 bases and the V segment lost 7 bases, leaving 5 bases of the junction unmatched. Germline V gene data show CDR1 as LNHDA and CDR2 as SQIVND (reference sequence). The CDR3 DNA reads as TGTGCCAGTATGGCGGGAGGGGGAAATGAGCAGTTCTTC. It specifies CASMAGGGNEQFF.

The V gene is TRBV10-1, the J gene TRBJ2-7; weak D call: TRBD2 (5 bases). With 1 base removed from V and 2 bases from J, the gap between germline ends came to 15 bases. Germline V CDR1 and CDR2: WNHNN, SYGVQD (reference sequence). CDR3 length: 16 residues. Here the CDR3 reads CASSELGWETPYEQYF. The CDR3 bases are TGCGCCAGCAGTGAGTTAGGTTGGGAGACCCCCTACGAGCAGTACTTC.

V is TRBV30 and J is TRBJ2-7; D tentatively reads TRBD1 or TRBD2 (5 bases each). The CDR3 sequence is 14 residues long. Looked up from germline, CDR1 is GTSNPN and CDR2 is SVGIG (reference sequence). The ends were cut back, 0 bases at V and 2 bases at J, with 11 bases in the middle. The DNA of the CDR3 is TGTGCCTGGAGTGTATCCGGGACCACCTACGAGCAGTACTTC. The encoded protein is CAWSVSGTTYEQYF.

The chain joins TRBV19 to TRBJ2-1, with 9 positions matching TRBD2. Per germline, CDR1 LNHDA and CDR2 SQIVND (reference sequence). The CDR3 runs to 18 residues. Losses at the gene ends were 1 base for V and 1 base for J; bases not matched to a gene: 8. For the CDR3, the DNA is TGTGCCAGTAGTATAGGTAGGCGGGGACTAGCATCCTACAATGAGCAGTTCTTC. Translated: CASSIGRRGLASYNEQFF. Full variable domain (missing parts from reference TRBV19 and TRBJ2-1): DGGITQSPKYLFRKEGQNVTLSCEQNLNHDAMYWYRQDPGQGLRLIYYSQIVNDFQKGDIAEGYSVSREKKESFPLTVTSAQKNPTAFYLCASSIGRRGLASYNEQFFGPGTRLTVL.

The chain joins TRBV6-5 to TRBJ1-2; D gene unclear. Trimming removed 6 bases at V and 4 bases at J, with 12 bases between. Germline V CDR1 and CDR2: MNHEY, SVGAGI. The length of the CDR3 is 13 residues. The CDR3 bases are TGTGCCAGCAGGGCCGGACTAATCTATGGCTACACCTTC. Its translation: CASRAGLIYGYTF.

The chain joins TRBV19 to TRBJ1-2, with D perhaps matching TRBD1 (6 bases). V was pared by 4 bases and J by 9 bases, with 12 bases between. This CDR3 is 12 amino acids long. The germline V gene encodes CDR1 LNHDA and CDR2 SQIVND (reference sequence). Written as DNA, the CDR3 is TGTGCCAGTAGTAGGTCAGGGGAGAGCTACACCTTC. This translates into CASSRSGESYTF.

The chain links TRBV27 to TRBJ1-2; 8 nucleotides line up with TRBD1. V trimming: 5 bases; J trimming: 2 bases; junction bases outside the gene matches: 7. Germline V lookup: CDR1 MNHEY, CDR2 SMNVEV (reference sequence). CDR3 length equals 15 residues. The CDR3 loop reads CASSPRGQGNYGYTF. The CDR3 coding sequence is TGTGCCAGCAGTCCCAGAGGACAGGGAAACTATGGCTACACCTTC.

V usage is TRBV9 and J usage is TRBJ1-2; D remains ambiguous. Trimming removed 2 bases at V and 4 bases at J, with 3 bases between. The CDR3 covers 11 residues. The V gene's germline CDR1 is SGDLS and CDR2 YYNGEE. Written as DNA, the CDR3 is TGTGCCAGCAGCGTCGGCTATGGCTACACCTTC. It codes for CASSVGYGYTF.

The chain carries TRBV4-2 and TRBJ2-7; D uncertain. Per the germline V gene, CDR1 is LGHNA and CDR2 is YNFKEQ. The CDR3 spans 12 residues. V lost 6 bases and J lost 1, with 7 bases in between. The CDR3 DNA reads TGTGCCAGCAGGGGCGGTTCCTACGAGCAGTACTTC. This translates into CASRGGSYEQYF.

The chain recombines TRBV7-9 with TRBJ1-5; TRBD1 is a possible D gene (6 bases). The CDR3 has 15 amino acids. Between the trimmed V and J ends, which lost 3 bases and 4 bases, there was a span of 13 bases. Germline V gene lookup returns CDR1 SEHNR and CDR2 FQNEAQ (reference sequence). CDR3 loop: CASSFYGGENQPQHF. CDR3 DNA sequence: TGTGCCAGCAGCTTTTACGGGGGCGAGAATCAGCCCCAGCATTTT.

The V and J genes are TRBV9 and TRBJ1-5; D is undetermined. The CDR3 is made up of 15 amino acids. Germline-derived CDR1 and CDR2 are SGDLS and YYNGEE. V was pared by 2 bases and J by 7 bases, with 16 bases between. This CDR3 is CASSVKAGFGQPQHF. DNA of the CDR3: TGTGCCAGCAGCGTTAAGGCAGGCTTCGGGCAGCCCCAGCATTTT.

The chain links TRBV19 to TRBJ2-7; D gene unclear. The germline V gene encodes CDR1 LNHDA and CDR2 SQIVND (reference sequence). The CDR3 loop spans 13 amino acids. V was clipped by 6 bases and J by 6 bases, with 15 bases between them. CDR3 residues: CASRGRNKGEQYF. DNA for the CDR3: TGTGCCAGTAGGGGTCGGAATAAGGGCGAGCAGTACTTC.

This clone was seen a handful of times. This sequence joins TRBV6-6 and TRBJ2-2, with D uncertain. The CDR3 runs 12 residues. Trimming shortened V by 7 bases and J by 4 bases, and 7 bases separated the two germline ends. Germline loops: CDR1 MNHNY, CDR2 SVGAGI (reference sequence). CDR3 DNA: TGTGCCAGCATATGGGCCACCGGGGAGCTGTTTTTT. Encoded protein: CASIWATGELFF.

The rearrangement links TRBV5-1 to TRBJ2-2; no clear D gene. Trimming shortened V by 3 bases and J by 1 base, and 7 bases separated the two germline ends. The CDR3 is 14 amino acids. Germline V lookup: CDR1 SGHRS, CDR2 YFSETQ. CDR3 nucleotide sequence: TGCGCCAGCAGCTGGAGCAAGAACACCGGGGAGCTGTTTTTT. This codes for CASSWSKNTGELFF.